This TCR beta chain comes out of a study of identical twins. TCRdb reprocessed the 5' RACE reads with MiXCR, giving one entry per CDR3 protein. In the table there are 350,000 or so distinct CDR3 sequences, roughly an eighth of which are singletons. Trimming shortened V by 7 bases and J by 0 bases, and 1 base separated the two germline ends. CDR1 and CDR2 from the germline V gene are SEHNR and FQNEAQ (reference sequence). The CDR3 runs 10 residues. This clonotype was detected ten times or more. Its target is unknown. Study findings and constraints: Fewer insertions were carried by abundant cord blood beta clonotypes, but none was seen in memory repertoires.

Separately, the same data were catalogued under a study of yellow fever vaccine responses in identical twins.

This clonotype was sampled from a woman between 18 and 29 years old in good health. Source material: CD8+ T cells sorted from blood. V is TRBV7-9 and J is TRBJ2-7; D is uncertain. CDR3 amino acids: CASTSYEQYF. CDR3 in DNA: TGTGCCAGCACCTCCTACGAGCAGTACTTC.